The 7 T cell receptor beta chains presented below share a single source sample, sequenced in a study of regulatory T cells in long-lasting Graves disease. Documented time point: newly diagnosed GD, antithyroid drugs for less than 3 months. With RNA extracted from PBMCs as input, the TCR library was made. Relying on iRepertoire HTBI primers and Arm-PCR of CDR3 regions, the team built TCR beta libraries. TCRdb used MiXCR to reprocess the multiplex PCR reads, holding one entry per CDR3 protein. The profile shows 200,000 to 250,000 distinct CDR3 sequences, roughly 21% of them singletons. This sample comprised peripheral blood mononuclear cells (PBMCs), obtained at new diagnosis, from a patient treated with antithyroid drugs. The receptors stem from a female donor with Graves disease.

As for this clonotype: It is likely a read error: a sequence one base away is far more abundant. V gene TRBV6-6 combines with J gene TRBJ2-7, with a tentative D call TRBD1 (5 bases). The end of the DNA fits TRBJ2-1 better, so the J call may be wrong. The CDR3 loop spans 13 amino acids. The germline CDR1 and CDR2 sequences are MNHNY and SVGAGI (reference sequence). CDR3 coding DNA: TGTGCCAGCAGTTACTCGGGGCCCTACGAGCAGTTCTTC. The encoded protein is CASSYSGPYEQFF.

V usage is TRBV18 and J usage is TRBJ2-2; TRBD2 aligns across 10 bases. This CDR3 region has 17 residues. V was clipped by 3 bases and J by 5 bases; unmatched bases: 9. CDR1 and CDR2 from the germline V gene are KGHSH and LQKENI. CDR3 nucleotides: TGTGCCAGCTCACCGATGTCGATAGCGGGGGGAACCGGGGAGCTGTTTTTT. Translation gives CASSPMSIAGGTGELFF.

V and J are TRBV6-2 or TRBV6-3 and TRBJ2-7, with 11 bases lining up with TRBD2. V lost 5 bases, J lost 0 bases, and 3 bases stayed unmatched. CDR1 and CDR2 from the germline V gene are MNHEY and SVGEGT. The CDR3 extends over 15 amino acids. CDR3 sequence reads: CASSGTSGSSYEQYF. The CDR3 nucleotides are TGTGCCAGCAGTGGAACTAGCGGGAGCTCCTACGAGCAGTACTTC.

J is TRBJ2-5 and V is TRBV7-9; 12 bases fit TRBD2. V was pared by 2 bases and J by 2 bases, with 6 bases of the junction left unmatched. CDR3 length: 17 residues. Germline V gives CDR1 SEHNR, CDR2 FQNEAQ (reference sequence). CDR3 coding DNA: TGTGCCAGCAGCTTAACGACTAGCGGGAGAGGGCAAGAGACCCAGTACTTC. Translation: CASSLTTSGRGQETQYF.

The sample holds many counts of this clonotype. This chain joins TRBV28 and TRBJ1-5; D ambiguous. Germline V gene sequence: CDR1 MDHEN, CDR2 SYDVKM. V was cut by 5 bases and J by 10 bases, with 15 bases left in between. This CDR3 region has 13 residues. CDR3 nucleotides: TGTGCCAGCAGTGGTCACATCGACCAACCCCAGCATTTT. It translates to CASSGHIDQPQHF.

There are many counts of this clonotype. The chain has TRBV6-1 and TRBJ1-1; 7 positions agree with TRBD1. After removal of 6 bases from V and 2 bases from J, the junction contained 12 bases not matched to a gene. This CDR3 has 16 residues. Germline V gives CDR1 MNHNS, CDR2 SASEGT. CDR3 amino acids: CASSDPRGRGNTEAFF. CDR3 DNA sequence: TGTGCCAGCAGCGACCCAAGGGGGCGGGGAAACACTGAAGCTTTCTTT.

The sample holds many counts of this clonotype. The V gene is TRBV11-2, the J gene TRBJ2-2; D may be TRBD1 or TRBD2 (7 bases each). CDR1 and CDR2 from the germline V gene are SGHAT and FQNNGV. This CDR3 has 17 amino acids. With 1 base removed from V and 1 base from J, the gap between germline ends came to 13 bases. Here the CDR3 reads CASSLGEGQLNTGELFF. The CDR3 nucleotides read TGTGCCAGCAGCTTAGGGGAGGGACAGCTGAACACCGGGGAGCTGTTTTTT. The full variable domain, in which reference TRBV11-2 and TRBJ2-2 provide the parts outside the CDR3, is EAGVAQSPRYKIIEKRQSVAFWCNPISGHATLYWYQQILGQGPKLLIQFQNNGVVDDSQLPKDRFSAERLKGVDSTLKIQPAKLEDSAVYLCASSLGEGQLNTGELFFGEGSRLTVL.